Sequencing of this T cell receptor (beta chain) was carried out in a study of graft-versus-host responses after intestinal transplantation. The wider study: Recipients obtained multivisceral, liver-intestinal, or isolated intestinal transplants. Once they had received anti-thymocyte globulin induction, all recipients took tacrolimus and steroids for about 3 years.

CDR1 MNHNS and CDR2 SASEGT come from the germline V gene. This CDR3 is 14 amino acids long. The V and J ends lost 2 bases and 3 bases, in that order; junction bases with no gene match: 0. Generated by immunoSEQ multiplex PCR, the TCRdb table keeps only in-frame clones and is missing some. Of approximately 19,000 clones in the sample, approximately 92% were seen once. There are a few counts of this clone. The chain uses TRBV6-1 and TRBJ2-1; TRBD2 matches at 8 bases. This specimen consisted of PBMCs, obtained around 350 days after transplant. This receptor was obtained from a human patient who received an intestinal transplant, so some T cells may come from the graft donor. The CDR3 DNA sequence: TGTGCCAGCAGTGAACTAGCGGGCTACAATGAGCAGTTCTTC. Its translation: CASSELAGYNEQFF.